These 9 T cell receptor beta chains were all obtained from the same sample, sequenced in a study of blood T cell repertoires in COVID-19. The repertoire was sequenced with immunoSEQ multiplex PCR; TCRdb's copy has only in-frame clones and lacks some. Seen here are some 150,000 clones, about 90% observed once, and the top ten hold roughly a tenth. Sequencing was performed on peripheral blood. The receptor set was obtained from a man aged 50-59 years with active or convalescent COVID-19.

The genes are TRBV28 and TRBJ1-1; no reliable D call. Germline loops: CDR1 MDHEN, CDR2 SYDVKM. The CDR3 runs 16 residues. V lost 4 bases and J lost 1, with 16 bases in between. This CDR3 reads CASSSRKLTKNTEAFF. CDR3 bases: TGTGCCAGCAGTTCCCGAAAACTGACAAAGAACACTGAAGCTTTCTTT.

This clone was counted only a few times. This chain links TRBV6-5 with TRBJ2-7, with 7 positions matching TRBD2. The CDR3 loop spans 15 amino acids. Germline V lookup: CDR1 MNHEY, CDR2 SVGAGI. The ends lost 4 bases at V and 6 bases at J; junction bases unmatched: 12. Here the CDR3 reads CASSSPRGDLPEQYF. As DNA, the CDR3 is TGTGCCAGCAGTTCCCCCCGGGGGGACCTCCCCGAGCAGTACTTC.

The V and J genes are TRBV14 and TRBJ2-3; the D is unclear. CDR3 length: 16 residues. Germline assignment: CDR1 SGHDN and CDR2 FVKESK. The V gene lost 0 bases and the J gene lost 4 bases, with 14 bases spanning the gap. CDR3 nucleotide sequence: TGTGCCAGCAGCCAAGATTTTAACCGGGTTTCAGATACGCAGTATTTT. Translating gives CASSQDFNRVSDTQYF.

This CDR3 reads CASRPGQFNEKLFF. In nucleotides, the CDR3 is TGTGCCAGCAGACCGGGACAGTTTAATGAAAAACTGTTTTTT. The rearrangement joins TRBV28 to TRBJ1-4; 7 bases are shared with TRBD1. The V gene's germline CDR1 is MDHEN and CDR2 SYDVKM. This CDR3 has 14 amino acids. After removal of 6 bases from V and 4 bases from J, the junction contained 5 bases not matched to a gene.

This chain uses TRBV3-1 (or the pseudogene TRBV3-2) with TRBJ2-2; TRBD2 matches at 10 bases. CDR1 LGHDT and CDR2 YNNKEL come from the germline V gene (reference sequence). The CDR3 covers 18 residues. The V gene end was trimmed by 0 bases and the J gene end by 3 bases; junction bases not matched to a gene: 7. The CDR3 loop reads CASSQDPSGSGYTGELFF. CDR3 coding DNA: TGTGCCAGCAGCCAAGATCCTAGCGGGAGTGGGTACACCGGGGAGCTGTTTTTT.

The chain carries TRBV7-2 and TRBJ1-5; a possible D gene is TRBD1 (6 bases). This CDR3 has 15 amino acids. V was trimmed by 4 bases and J by 6 bases, leaving 16 bases between them. Germline V gene data show CDR1 as SGHTA and CDR2 as FQGNSA. CDR3 in amino acids: CASSSRGQSGQPQHF. CDR3 sequence (DNA): TGTGCCAGCAGCTCGAGAGGACAGTCCGGTCAGCCCCAGCATTTT.

The chain carries TRBV6-5 and TRBJ2-1, with TRBD2 as a possible D gene (6 bases). Germline assignment: CDR1 MNHEY and CDR2 SVGAGI. The V end was cut by 9 bases, the J end by 10 bases, with 16 bases between. The length of the CDR3 is 12 residues. CDR3 protein: CASGTLAREQFF. The DNA of the CDR3 is TGTGCCAGTGGCACACTAGCACGGGAGCAGTTCTTC.

This chain uses TRBV6-5 with TRBJ2-5; TRBD2 agrees at 8 bases. Germline V CDR1 and CDR2: MNHEY, SVGAGI. This CDR3 is built from 14 residues. The trim removed 5 bases at V and 1 base at J, leaving 3 bases unmatched. The CDR3: CASSPTSVQETQYF. CDR3 coding DNA: TGTGCCAGCAGTCCGACTAGCGTCCAAGAGACCCAGTACTTC.

This chain joins TRBV6-5 and TRBJ2-7, with D perhaps TRBD1 (6 bases). Trimming left V 2 bases short and J 7 bases short, with 15 bases between. CDR1 and CDR2 from the germline V gene are MNHEY and SVGAGI. The length of the CDR3 is 14 residues. CDR3 sequence reads: CASSYGTLSWEQYF. The CDR3 DNA follows: TGTGCCAGCAGTTACGGGACACTGTCGTGGGAGCAGTACTTC.